This TCR beta chain was documented in a study of CD8+CD57+ T cells in acquired aplastic anemia. Study-wide context: Sorted CD4+ plus CD8+ cells gave DNA averaging about 3.2 ug.

This clonotype was seen a handful of times. The TCR beta profiling, which covered VDJ combination and CDR3 sequence, was carried out using genomic DNA as the template. TCRdb re-called the reads with MiXCR, one entry per CDR3 protein. The data hold fewer than 200,000 distinct CDR3 sequences, with roughly 50% observed a single time. Those patients picked for sequencing had displayed CD8+CD57+ cell expansion on flow cytometry. The sequenced material came from sorted CD4+, CD8+, or CD8+CD57+ T cells (not recorded which) from PBMCs. The source of this sequence is a human donor with aplastic anemia.

The CDR3 here is CASSSDSNQPQHF. The CDR3 nucleotides read TGTGCCAGCAGCTCCGACAGCAATCAGCCCCAGCATTTT. This chain uses TRBV7-3 with TRBJ1-5; D is undetermined. CDR1 is SGHTA, CDR2 FQGTGA, per germline. The CDR3 is 13 amino acids. The ends were cut back, 4 bases at V and 1 base at J, with 5 bases in the middle. The full variable domain, in which reference TRBV7-3 and TRBJ1-5 provide the parts outside the CDR3, is GAGVSQTPSNKVTEKGKYVELRCDPISGHTALYWYRQSLGQGPEFLIYFQGTGAADDSGLPNDRFFAVRPEGSVSTLKIQRTERGDSAVYLCASSSDSNQPQHFGDGTRLSIL.